These 20 T cell receptor beta chains share one sample of origin, sequenced in a study of blood T cells in healthy people across ages. A second about 6 to 11 cycle PCR used barcoded and J-beta primers. TCRdb fed the 5' RACE reads into MiXCR, producing one record per CDR3 protein. The sample has around 1,100,000 distinct CDR3 sequences, 30% to 40% seen once. Sequencing input: blood. These receptors came from a man between 18 and 35 years old in good health.

Turning to this clonotype: Its ends do not fully match the called genes, so a read error is possible. The chain joins TRBV6-6 to TRBJ2-1, with 9 bases fitting TRBD2. The J call is doubtful: the DNA matches TRBJ2-7 better. Germline values: CDR1 MNHNY, CDR2 SVGAGI (reference sequence). The CDR3 length is 12 residues. Written as DNA, the CDR3 is TGTGCCGGCAGTAAGACTAGCGGCGAGCAGTACTTC. Encoded protein: CAGSKTSGEQYF.

The rearrangement links TRBV5-4 to TRBJ1-1; possibly TRBD1 for D (5 bases). V was trimmed by 7 bases and J by 4 bases, leaving 17 bases between them. The length of the CDR3 is 14 residues. From germline, CDR1 is SGHNT and CDR2 YYREEE (reference sequence). The CDR3 region has the DNA TGTGCCAGCGCCTTAGATCAGGGAGGCACTGAAGCTTTCTTT. Its translation is CASALDQGGTEAFF.

This chain connects TRBV10-3 to TRBJ1-4; 7 positions match TRBD1. Germline CDR1 is ENHRY and CDR2 is SYGVKD. The CDR3 spans 18 residues. The trim removed 10 bases at V and 8 bases at J, leaving 25 bases unmatched. CDR3 bases: TGTGCCACCGCCCCTTTCGTCCGGCTACAGGGGTCAGGGGAAAAACTGTTTTTT. It codes for CATAPFVRLQGSGEKLFF.

CDR3 region: CASSAAGVPEAFF. DNA for the CDR3: TGTGCCAGCAGCGCAGCGGGCGTTCCTGAAGCTTTCTTT. V gene TRBV7-9 combines with J gene TRBJ1-1; D gene unclear. The CDR3 is 13 amino acids. V was trimmed by 5 bases and J by 6 bases, leaving 13 bases between them. The germline gives CDR1 SEHNR, CDR2 FQNEAQ (reference sequence).

The V call is TRBV7-9, the J call TRBJ2-3, with 7 bases fitting TRBD1. Per the germline V gene, CDR1 is SEHNR and CDR2 is FQNEAQ (reference sequence). The CDR3 totals 16 residues. The J segment lost 3 bases and the V segment lost 6 bases, leaving 12 bases of the junction unmatched. In nucleotides, the CDR3 is TGTGCCAGCAGAGGTACAGGGGTTCGAGAGACAGATACGCAGTATTTT. As protein: CASRGTGVRETDTQYF.

This clonotype turned up a few times. The V gene is TRBV5-1, the J gene TRBJ2-2; maybe TRBD1 (6 bases). The CDR3 spans 15 residues. The V end was cut by 4 bases, the J end by 5 bases, with 15 bases between. Germline V gene lookup returns CDR1 SGHRS and CDR2 YFSETQ. The CDR3 loop is CASSLGQLKTGELFF. CDR3 DNA: TGCGCCAGCAGCCTTGGACAGCTGAAGACCGGGGAGCTGTTTTTT.

This chain joins TRBV29-1 and TRBJ1-4; D remains ambiguous. This CDR3 spans 14 amino acids. Trimming stripped 3 bases from V and 8 bases from J, with 16 bases between. Germline V lookup: CDR1 SQVTM, CDR2 ANQGSEA. The CDR3 spells CSVDGSTGGEKLFF. CDR3 nucleotides: TGCAGCGTTGATGGGTCGACTGGCGGAGAAAAACTGTTTTTT.

This clonotype was seen more than once but under ten times. This chain joins TRBV20-1 and TRBJ1-5; TRBD1 is a possible D gene (5 bases). CDR1 and CDR2 from the germline V gene are DFQATT and SNEGSKA (reference sequence). Trimming took off 0 bases at V and 5 bases at J, with 14 bases between the two ends. The CDR3 spans 15 residues. This CDR3 reads CSARDPSRDHQPQHF. CDR3 DNA sequence: TGCAGTGCTAGAGATCCATCCAGGGACCATCAGCCCCAGCATTTT.

The table lists this clonotype with a few counts. The chain recombines TRBV12-5 with TRBJ2-3, with TRBD2 matching over 9 bases. J lost 2 bases, V lost 5 bases, and 8 bases had no gene match. The germline CDR1 and CDR2 sequences are LGHNT and FRNRAP. The CDR3 has 16 residues. The CDR3 DNA reads TGTGCTAGTGGTCGTAGCGGGGGCACGCACACAGATACGCAGTATTTT. This encodes CASGRSGGTHTDTQYF.

Only a few counts were recorded for this clonotype. The chain employs TRBV10-3 and TRBJ2-1, with TRBD1 matching 7 bases. This CDR3 region has 16 residues. J was trimmed by 4 bases and V by 2 bases; bases with no gene match: 8. The germline V gene encodes CDR1 ENHRY and CDR2 SYGVKD. The CDR3, as DNA: TGTGCCATCAGTGAGCCATCGGGACAGCATTACAATGAGCAGTTCTTC. Its translation is CAISEPSGQHYNEQFF.

The chain is built from TRBV18 and TRBJ1-1; D call uncertain. V lost 2 bases, J lost 6 bases, and 7 bases lay in between. The CDR3 has 12 residues. CDR1 is KGHSH and CDR2 is LQKENI in the germline V gene. CDR3: CASSPKQAEAFF. The CDR3 coding sequence is TGTGCCAGCTCACCAAAGCAAGCTGAAGCTTTCTTT.

The V call is TRBV6-5, the J call TRBJ1-1, with unresolved D. Germline V gene data show CDR1 as MNHEY and CDR2 as SVGAGI. V was clipped by 6 bases and J by 7 bases, with 12 bases between them. The CDR3 is 12 residues long. CDR3 nucleotide sequence: TGTGCCAGCAGCCGGTTGGTTGGTGAAGCTTTCTTT. Residues: CASSRLVGEAFF.

This clonotype showed up just a few times. The gene calls are TRBV12-3 or TRBV12-4 and TRBJ1-4; D might be TRBD1 (5 bases). The CDR3 has 15 amino acids. Trimming took 5 bases from V and 6 from J, leaving 16 bases between them. CDR3 DNA sequence: TGTGCCAGCAGTCCCGGGGGAGGCCGGGATGAAAAACTGTTTTTT. Protein: CASSPGGGRDEKLFF.

J is TRBJ1-1 and V is TRBV29-1; no reliable D call. Trimming stripped 7 bases from V and 1 base from J, with 7 bases between. Germline V gene sequence: CDR1 SQVTM, CDR2 ANQGSEA. This CDR3 is built from 11 residues. CDR3 DNA sequence: TGCAGCGGTCGGAGGAACACTGAAGCTTTCTTT. It is translated as CSGRRNTEAFF.

This clonotype has only a few counts. The genes are TRBV6-2 or TRBV6-3 and TRBJ2-7; 7 positions match TRBD2. The CDR3 is made up of 17 amino acids. Trimming removed 2 bases from V and 0 bases from J; junction bases left unmatched: 10. Germline-derived CDR1 and CDR2 are MNHEY and SVGEGT. CDR3 in amino acids: CASSYPERDYHSYEQYF. CDR3 nucleotide sequence: TGTGCCAGCAGTTACCCGGAGCGGGATTACCACTCCTACGAGCAGTACTTC.

The CDR3 sequence is CAWRVSATKNYGYTF. The CDR3 region has the DNA TGTGCCTGGAGGGTTTCCGCTACTAAAAACTATGGCTACACCTTC. The chain recombines TRBV30 with TRBJ1-2; D call uncertain. The ends were cut back, 3 bases at V and 2 bases at J, with 16 bases in the middle. The germline CDR1 and CDR2 sequences are GTSNPN and SVGIG (reference sequence). The CDR3 length is 15 residues.

Of note for this clonotype: Compared with germline, one end of the junction differs, possibly owing to a read error. The V call is TRBV3-1, the J call TRBJ1-1; TRBD1 aligns across 7 bases. This CDR3 has 12 residues. CDR1 is LGHDT and CDR2 is YNNKEL in the germline V gene (reference sequence). The CDR3 region has the DNA TGTGCCAGCCGCCACGGGACAGAAGGAGCTTTCTTT. The encoded protein is CASRHGTEGAFF. Together with reference TRBV3-1 and TRBJ1-1, the CDR3 gives the full variable domain: DTAVSQTPKYLVTQMGNDKSIKCEQNLGHDTMYWYKQDSKKFLKIMFSYNNKELIINETVPNRFSPKSPDKAHLNLHINSLELGDSAVYFCASRHGTEGAFFGQGTRLTVV.

The chain employs TRBV15 and TRBJ2-1; 8 positions agree with TRBD2. The V segment lost 6 bases and the J segment 10 bases; nucleotides outside the gene matches: 5. Germline assignment: CDR1 LNHNV and CDR2 YYDKDF (reference sequence). CDR3 size: 12 residues. CDR3 amino acids: CATSKVAGEQFF. CDR3 DNA sequence: TGTGCCACCAGTAAAGTAGCGGGAGAGCAGTTCTTC.

The chain recombines TRBV28 with TRBJ2-7; tentatively, D is TRBD1 (6 bases). The CDR3 consists of 14 residues. CDR1 MDHEN and CDR2 SYDVKM come from the germline V gene. Trimming took 5 bases from V and 3 from J, leaving 14 bases between them. CDR3 nucleotide sequence: TGTGCCAGCAGTGTTACAGGGAGCCGCTACGAGCAGTACTTC. It specifies CASSVTGSRYEQYF.

This clonotype came up a few times. The chain recombines TRBV20-1 with TRBJ1-5; D is unclear. Germline V gene sequence: CDR1 DFQATT, CDR2 SNEGSKA (reference sequence). The CDR3 spans 15 residues. V was trimmed by 5 bases and J by 0 bases, leaving 14 bases between them. The CDR3 region is CSAPNQEYSNQPQHF. In nucleotides, the CDR3 is TGCAGTGCTCCTAACCAGGAATATAGCAATCAGCCCCAGCATTTT.